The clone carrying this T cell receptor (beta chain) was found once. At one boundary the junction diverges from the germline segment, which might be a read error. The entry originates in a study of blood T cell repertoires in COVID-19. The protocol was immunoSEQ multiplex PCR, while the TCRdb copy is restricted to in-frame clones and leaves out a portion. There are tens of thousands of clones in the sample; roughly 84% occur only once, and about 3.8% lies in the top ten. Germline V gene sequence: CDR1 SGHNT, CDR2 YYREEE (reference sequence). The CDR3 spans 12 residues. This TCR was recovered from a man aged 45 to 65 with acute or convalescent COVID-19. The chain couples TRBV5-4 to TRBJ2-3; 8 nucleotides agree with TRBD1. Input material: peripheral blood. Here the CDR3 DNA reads TGTGCCAGCAGCCCCGGGACAGGTACGCAGTATTTT. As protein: CASSPGTGTQYF.